This TCR beta chain was recorded in a study of human versus mouse CDR3 diversity and MHC coevolution. Naive CD4 T cells were sorted as CD45RO-negative, CD62L-positive. General observations from the study: Human T cells underwent selection on 6 or 7 different MHC II alleles. iCHAO1 estimated the human TCR beta repertoire at 1.5 million to 2 million clonotypes. Human CDR3s averaged more deletions and insertions than mouse CDR3s.

CDR3 size: 15 residues. Germline lookup yields CDR1 MNHNS and CDR2 SASEGT. The junction had 10 bases not matched to a gene; V was cut back by 5 bases and J by 8 bases. About this clone itself: Its specificity is unknown.

Only in-frame clones appear in the TCRdb table, and some are missing; sequencing was by immunoSEQ multiplex PCR. The data show just under 60,000 clones, approximately 94% seen once. The TCR sequence derives from a person aged 55 to 75 in good health. The V gene is TRBV6-1, the J gene TRBJ2-1, with 9 bases aligning to TRBD2. Sequenced: naive CD4+ T cells from blood. Indicated subset: CD45RO-negative CD62L-positive naive CD4 T cells. The CDR3 DNA reads as TGTGCCAGCAGTTGGGTTAGCGGGAGTGGAGATGAGCAGTTCTTC. It codes for CASSWVSGSGDEQFF.